What follows are 9 T cell receptor beta chains derived from one specimen sequenced in a study of blood T cell repertoires in COVID-19. This table comes from immunoSEQ multiplex PCR, and its TCRdb copy is limited to in-frame clones, with some not included. The sample has a few hundred thousand clones; 70% to 90% are singletons. The sequencing sample was made of peripheral blood. These receptors came from a human donor in a cohort sampled during active COVID-19.

The CDR3 is CASSVGTSPDTQYF. The DNA of the CDR3 is TGTGCCAGCAGCGTAGGGACTAGCCCAGATACGCAGTATTTT. The chain joins TRBV9 to TRBJ2-3, with TRBD2 matching 8 bases. This CDR3 has 14 residues. V lost 0 bases, J lost 4 bases, and 1 base stayed unmatched. CDR1 SGDLS and CDR2 YYNGEE come from the germline V gene.

The J gene is TRBJ1-2, the V gene TRBV6-5; 7 positions match TRBD1. CDR1 and CDR2 (germline): MNHEY, SVGAGI. Unmatched junction bases numbered 8, after V lost 0 bases and J lost 4 bases. This CDR3 has 16 residues. CDR3 sequence (DNA): TGTGCCAGCAGTTACTCCGCGGCAGGGGGAACCTATGGCTACACCTTC. Translating it yields CASSYSAAGGTYGYTF.

The chain combines TRBV30 with TRBJ2-2; 9 nucleotides align to TRBD1. The J segment lost 4 bases and the V segment lost 3 bases, leaving 15 bases of the junction unmatched. CDR1 is GTSNPN and CDR2 is SVGIG in the germline V gene (reference sequence). The CDR3 spans 18 residues. The CDR3 reads CAWRRGTGRPQGTGELFF. The CDR3 nucleotides read TGTGCCTGGAGGAGGGGGACAGGGAGGCCCCAAGGCACCGGGGAGCTGTTTTTT.

This clone was seen a handful of times. The chain uses TRBV19 and TRBJ1-1, with 7 nucleotides matching TRBD1. The junction had 9 bases not matched to a gene; V was cut back by 5 bases and J by 3 bases. CDR1 is LNHDA and CDR2 is SQIVND in the germline V gene (reference sequence). The CDR3 length is 15 residues. The chain's CDR3 is CASSVRNRGDTEAFF. The CDR3 DNA is TGTGCCAGTAGTGTCAGAAACAGGGGAGACACTGAAGCTTTCTTT.

The chain uses TRBV12-3 or TRBV12-4 and TRBJ1-1; D call uncertain. This CDR3 contains 12 residues. V lost 3 bases, J lost 8 bases, and 10 bases lay in between. CDR3 protein: CASSLERTEAFF. The CDR3 bases are TGTGCCAGCAGTTTGGAGCGTACGGAAGCTTTCTTT.

The CDR3 loop reads CATSDWGLMNTGELFF. Here the CDR3 DNA reads TGTGCCACCAGTGACTGGGGACTAATGAACACCGGGGAGCTGTTTTTT. This rearrangement joins TRBV24-1 to TRBJ2-2; TRBD2 matches at 7 bases. The J segment lost 1 base and the V segment lost 4 bases, leaving 5 bases of the junction unmatched. The CDR3 is 16 residues long. Germline V gene lookup returns CDR1 KGHDR and CDR2 SFDVKD.

This clone has just a few counts. J is TRBJ1-1 and V is TRBV11-2; 8 bases agree with TRBD1. Germline V gives CDR1 SGHAT, CDR2 FQNNGV. With V trimmed by 4 bases and J by 11 bases, 12 bases remained unmatched. The CDR3 has 14 amino acids. CDR3 sequence reads: CASSSTDRAENAFF. CDR3 bases: TGTGCCAGCAGCTCAACGGACAGGGCCGAGAATGCTTTCTTT.

This sequence joins TRBV6-5 and TRBJ1-2, with D hard to call. Between the trimmed V and J ends, which lost 0 bases and 8 bases, there was a span of 10 bases. The CDR3 consists of 13 residues. Looked up from germline, CDR1 is MNHEY and CDR2 is SVGAGI. The CDR3 loop is CASSYSIGYGYTF. In DNA form, the CDR3 reads TGTGCCAGCAGTTACTCAATCGGTTACGGCTACACCTTC.

The chain uses TRBV18 and TRBJ2-7; 8 bases fit TRBD1. The junction had 10 bases not matched to a gene; V was cut back by 5 bases and J by 7 bases. This CDR3 region has 14 residues. CDR1 and CDR2 (germline): KGHSH, LQKENI. Here the CDR3 reads CASSIGQGATEQYF. CDR3 nucleotides: TGTGCCAGCTCAATCGGACAGGGAGCTACGGAGCAGTACTTC.